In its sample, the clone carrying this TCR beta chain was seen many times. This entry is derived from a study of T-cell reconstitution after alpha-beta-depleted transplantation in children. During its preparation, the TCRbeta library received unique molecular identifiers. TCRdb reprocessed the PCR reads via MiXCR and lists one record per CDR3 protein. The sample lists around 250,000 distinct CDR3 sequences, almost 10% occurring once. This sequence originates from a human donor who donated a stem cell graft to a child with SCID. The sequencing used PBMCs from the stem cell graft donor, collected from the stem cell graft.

As DNA, the CDR3 is TGTGCCAGCAGTTTGGAAGGGGGGTGGGAGCAGTTCTTC. Its protein product is CASSLEGGWEQFF. The chain joins TRBV12-3 or TRBV12-4 to TRBJ2-1; D is possibly TRBD1 or TRBD2 (6 bases each). The V end lost 3 bases, the J end lost 10 bases, and 13 bases lay between the germline ends. The CDR3 runs 13 residues.